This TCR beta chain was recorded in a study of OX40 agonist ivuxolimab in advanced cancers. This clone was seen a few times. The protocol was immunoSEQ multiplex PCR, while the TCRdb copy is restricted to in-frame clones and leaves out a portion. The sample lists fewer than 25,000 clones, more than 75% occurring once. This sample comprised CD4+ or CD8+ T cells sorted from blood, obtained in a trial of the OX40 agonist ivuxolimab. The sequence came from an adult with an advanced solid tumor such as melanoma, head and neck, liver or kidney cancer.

The CDR3 region has the DNA TGTGCCAGCAGCCGACAGGGTGAAGCTTTCTTT. Residues: CASSRQGEAFF. The rearrangement uses TRBV7-9 and TRBJ1-1, with 7 bases that match TRBD1. Germline V gene sequence: CDR1 SEHNR, CDR2 FQNEAQ (reference sequence). The V and J ends lost 5 bases and 7 bases, in that order; junction bases with no gene match: 1. This CDR3 comprises 11 residues.